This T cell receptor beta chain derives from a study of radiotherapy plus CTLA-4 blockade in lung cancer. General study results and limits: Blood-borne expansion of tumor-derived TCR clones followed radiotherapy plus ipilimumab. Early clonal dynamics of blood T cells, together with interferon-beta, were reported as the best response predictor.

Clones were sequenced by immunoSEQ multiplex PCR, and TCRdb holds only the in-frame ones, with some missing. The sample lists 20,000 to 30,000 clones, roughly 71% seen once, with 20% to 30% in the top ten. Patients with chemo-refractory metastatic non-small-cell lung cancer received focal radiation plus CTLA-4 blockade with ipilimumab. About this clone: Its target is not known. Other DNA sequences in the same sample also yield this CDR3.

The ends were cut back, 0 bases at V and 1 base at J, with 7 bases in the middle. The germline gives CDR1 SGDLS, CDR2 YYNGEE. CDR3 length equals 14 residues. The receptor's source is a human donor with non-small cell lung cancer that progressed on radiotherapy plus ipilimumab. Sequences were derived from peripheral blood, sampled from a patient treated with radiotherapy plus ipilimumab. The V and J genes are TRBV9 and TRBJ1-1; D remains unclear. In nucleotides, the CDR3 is TGTGCCAGCAGCGTAGCTTATAGGAACACTGAAGCTTTCTTT. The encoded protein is CASSVAYRNTEAFF.